This is a list of T cell receptor beta chains from one sample in a study of blood T cells in healthy people across ages. MiXCR, applied by TCRdb to the 5' RACE reads, yields one record per CDR3 protein. This table holds over 600,000 distinct CDR3 sequences, less than 45% found once. What was sequenced was blood. The receptors were gathered from a man aged 80 or over in good health. Each CDR3 is given without its conserved first and last residue. The order of the fields is CDR3 length, clone size, V gene, J gene, CDR3 protein. Clone size is shown for a subset of rows, as once, few, many or a class of expanded clone.

CDR3 length: 15; clone size: few; V gene: TRBV2; J gene: TRBJ2-7; CDR3 protein: ASSDSKSGHSSYEQY
CDR3 length: 13; clone size: -; V gene: TRBV6-1; J gene: TRBJ1-2; CDR3 protein: ASRRDRDPNYGYT
CDR3 length: 14; clone size: many; V gene: TRBV12-3/TRBV12-4; J gene: TRBJ2-5; CDR3 protein: ASSLGTSGGRETQY
CDR3 length: 13; clone size: -; V gene: TRBV27; J gene: TRBJ2-5; CDR3 protein: ASSQREGSQETQY
CDR3 length: 13; clone size: -; V gene: TRBV9; J gene: TRBJ2-1; CDR3 protein: ASSVESGRLGEQF
CDR3 length: 17; clone size: -; V gene: TRBV11-2; J gene: TRBJ1-1; CDR3 protein: ASSVRTGGSTRRNTEAF
CDR3 length: 16; clone size: -; V gene: TRBV5-1; J gene: TRBJ2-1; CDR3 protein: ASSSRTSGMALNNEQF
CDR3 length: 16; clone size: few; V gene: TRBV20-1; J gene: TRBJ2-1; CDR3 protein: SARDYTLPGQGYNEQF
CDR3 length: 13; clone size: -; V gene: TRBV7-2; J gene: TRBJ1-4; CDR3 protein: ASSFTGSRNEKLF
CDR3 length: 10; clone size: -; V gene: TRBV29-1; J gene: TRBJ2-1; CDR3 protein: SVTQGLNEQF
CDR3 length: 11; clone size: -; V gene: TRBV7-8; J gene: TRBJ2-3; CDR3 protein: ASQLAGLDTQY
CDR3 length: 11; clone size: -; V gene: TRBV3-1; J gene: TRBJ1-1; CDR3 protein: ASSPDLDTEAF
CDR3 length: 12; clone size: -; V gene: TRBV5-1; J gene: TRBJ2-1; CDR3 protein: ASSLDSGRPDQF
CDR3 length: 10; clone size: -; V gene: TRBV10-1; J gene: TRBJ2-7; CDR3 protein: ASSGPGGEQY
CDR3 length: 13; clone size: -; V gene: TRBV12-3/TRBV12-4; J gene: TRBJ1-5; CDR3 protein: ASRAAGHNNQPQH
CDR3 length: 12; clone size: -; V gene: TRBV6-2/TRBV6-3; J gene: TRBJ2-3; CDR3 protein: ASSRDTITDTQY
CDR3 length: 12; clone size: -; V gene: TRBV3-1; J gene: TRBJ1-2; CDR3 protein: ASSQDTGFRGYT
CDR3 length: 16; clone size: few; V gene: TRBV3-1; J gene: TRBJ2-5; CDR3 protein: ASSQDLAGGPWQETQY
CDR3 length: 9; clone size: -; V gene: TRBV7-9; J gene: TRBJ2-1; CDR3 protein: ASSKTVGQF
CDR3 length: 11; clone size: many; V gene: TRBV12-3/TRBV12-4; J gene: TRBJ2-7; CDR3 protein: ASSLAGPYEQY
CDR3 length: 12; clone size: -; V gene: TRBV7-2; J gene: TRBJ2-5; CDR3 protein: ASAATGGGYEQY
CDR3 length: 11; clone size: many; V gene: TRBV6-2/TRBV6-3; J gene: TRBJ2-7; CDR3 protein: ASSYDRYYEQY
CDR3 length: 14; clone size: few; V gene: TRBV7-2; J gene: TRBJ2-5; CDR3 protein: ASSLSAGGYQETQY
CDR3 length: 15; clone size: many; V gene: TRBV5-1; J gene: TRBJ2-6; CDR3 protein: ASSEGQGGTGANVLT
CDR3 length: 12; clone size: -; V gene: TRBV25-1; J gene: TRBJ1-5; CDR3 protein: ASSESGVGQPQH
CDR3 length: 11; clone size: -; V gene: TRBV29-1; J gene: TRBJ2-2; CDR3 protein: SVGRGVAGELF